This entry describes one T cell receptor (beta chain). The record originates from a study of blood T cell repertoires in COVID-19. Germline assignment: CDR1 MNHEY and CDR2 SMNVEV (reference sequence). The CDR3 is made up of 14 amino acids. The germline V and J ends were trimmed by 2 bases and 7 bases, with 14 bases remaining between them. Sequencing was performed with immunoSEQ multiplex PCR; in TCRdb, only in-frame clones are kept and a portion is missing. This sample has around 49,000 clones, with around four fifths found just once. Sequencing used PBMCs or T cells enriched from blood (not recorded which). The rearrangement uses TRBV27 and TRBJ1-2; maybe TRBD1 (5 bases). The clonotype was recovered from a woman in her fifties or sixties with acute COVID-19. The chain's CDR3 is CASSLGGVLGGYTF. The CDR3, as DNA: TGTGCCAGCAGTTTAGGAGGGGTTTTAGGTGGCTACACCTTC.